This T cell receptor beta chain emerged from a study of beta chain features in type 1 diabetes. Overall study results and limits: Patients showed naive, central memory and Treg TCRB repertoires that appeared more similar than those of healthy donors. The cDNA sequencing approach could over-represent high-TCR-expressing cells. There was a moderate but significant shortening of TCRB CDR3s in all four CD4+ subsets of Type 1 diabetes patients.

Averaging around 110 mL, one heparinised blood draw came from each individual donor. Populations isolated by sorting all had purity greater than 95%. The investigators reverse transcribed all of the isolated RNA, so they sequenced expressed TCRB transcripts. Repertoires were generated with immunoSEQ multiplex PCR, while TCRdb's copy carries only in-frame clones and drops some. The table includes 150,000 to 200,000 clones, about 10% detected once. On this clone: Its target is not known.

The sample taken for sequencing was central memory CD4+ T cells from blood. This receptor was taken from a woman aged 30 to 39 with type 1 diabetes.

This chain's CDR3 is CASSPGAGYYNEQFF. CDR3 DNA: TGTGCCAGCTCACCAGGGGCAGGATACTACAATGAGCAGTTCTTC. This chain connects TRBV18 to TRBJ2-1; D perhaps matches TRBD1 (5 bases). The germline V gene encodes CDR1 KGHSH and CDR2 LQKENI. This CDR3 is built from 15 residues. V lost 2 bases and J lost 3, with 11 bases in between.